This is a list of T cell receptor beta chains from one sample in a study of blood T cell repertoires in COVID-19. Libraries were prepared by immunoSEQ multiplex PCR; TCRdb keeps only in-frame clonotypes and omits some of them. Of 28,000 or so clones listed, approximately 92% are singletons. The sample consisted of peripheral blood. The source is a human donor in a cohort sampled during active COVID-19. Both conserved end residues are part of each CDR3. D genes are given only for firm matches. Not all rows give a size; the values are once, few, many and, for expanded clones, a class.

V	D	size	J	CDR3	DNA
TRBV5-1	TRBD1	-	TRBJ2-2	CASSPDRDTGELFF	TGCGCCAGCAGCCCAGACAGGGACACCGGGGAGCTGTTTTTT
TRBV7-2	-	-	TRBJ2-3	CASSLVSGVSTDTQYF	TGTGCCAGCAGCTTAGTTAGCGGCGTTAGCACAGATACGCAGTATTTT
TRBV5-1	-	few	TRBJ1-6	CASSLQGSYNSPLHF	TGCGCCAGCAGCTTGCAGGGATCCTATAATTCACCCCTCCACTTT
TRBV30	-	-	TRBJ1-1	CAWKKGQNTEAFF	TGTGCCTGGAAAAAGGGACAGAACACTGAAGCTTTCTTT
TRBV11-3	TRBD1	few	TRBJ2-7	CASSARTGAYEQYF	TGTGCCAGCAGCGCCCGGACAGGAGCCTACGAGCAGTACTTC
TRBV24-1	TRBD2	-	TRBJ2-3	CATSGGKTSGIGTQYF	TGTGCCACCAGTGGAGGGAAGACTAGCGGTATAGGTACGCAGTATTTT
TRBV28	TRBD1	-	TRBJ1-4	CASRPWTGGDEKLFF	TGTGCCAGCAGGCCCTGGACAGGGGGGGATGAAAAACTGTTTTTT
TRBV5-1	-	-	TRBJ1-1	CASSPQQGTTTEAFF	TGCGCCAGCAGCCCCCAGCAGGGAACCACCACTGAAGCTTTCTTT
TRBV4-1	-	-	TRBJ1-1	CASSQLWGGSTEAFF	TGCGCCAGCAGCCAACTTTGGGGGGGATCCACTGAAGCTTTCTTT
TRBV7-6	-	-	TRBJ2-7	CASSSSLGMEQYF	TGTGCCAGCAGCTCCTCCCTGGGCATGGAGCAGTACTTC
TRBV12-3/TRBV12-4	-	once	TRBJ1-2	CASSLVTGYGYTF	TGTGCCAGCAGTTTAGTTACGGGCTATGGCTACACCTTC
TRBV2	-	once	TRBJ2-1	CASSSSAVSYNEQFF	TGTGCCAGCAGTTCTAGCGCCGTTTCCTACAATGAGCAGTTCTTC
TRBV5-6	-	-	TRBJ1-6	CASSPNVRSNSPLHF	TGTGCCAGCAGCCCAAATGTACGGTCGAATTCACCCCTCCACTTT
TRBV5-1	-	-	TRBJ2-5	CASSLGAGEETQYF	TGCGCCAGCAGCTTGGGGGCAGGGGAAGAGACCCAGTACTTC
TRBV5-1	-	-	TRBJ1-5	CARMNRVDQPQHF	TGCGCCAGGATGAACAGGGTAGATCAGCCCCAGCATTTT
TRBV6-5	TRBD1	once	TRBJ1-1	CASSKFRQGSTEAFF	TGTGCCAGCAGCAAGTTTAGACAGGGGTCCACTGAAGCTTTCTTT
TRBV7-8	-	-	TRBJ2-7	CASSLVQTYEQYF	TGTGCCAGCAGCTTAGTACAGACCTACGAGCAGTACTTC
TRBV7-2	TRBD1	few	TRBJ1-3	CASSFSFLQGDTIYF	TGTGCCAGCAGCTTTTCTTTCTTGCAGGGGGACACCATATATTTT
TRBV5-1	-	-	TRBJ2-7	CASSPESPYEQYF	TGCGCCAGCAGCCCAGAAAGTCCCTACGAGCAGTACTTC
TRBV5-4	-	-	TRBJ1-6	CASSLEAGKGSPLHF	TGTGCCAGCAGCTTGGAGGCAGGGAAAGGTTCACCCCTCCACTTT
TRBV5-1	TRBD1	-	TRBJ1-1	CASILRPGQGATEAFF	TGCGCCAGCATCCTTCGTCCGGGACAGGGGGCCACTGAAGCTTTCTTT
TRBV10-3	-	-	TRBJ2-1	CAIAGTDNEQFF	TGTGCCATCGCCGGGACTGACAATGAGCAGTTCTTC
TRBV10-2	TRBD1	-	TRBJ2-7	CASRVGQGAHEQYF	TGCGCCAGCAGAGTGGGGCAGGGGGCCCACGAGCAGTACTTC
TRBV24-1	-	-	TRBJ2-5	CATSDIPQTRMESAETQYF	TGTGCCACCAGTGACATACCTCAGACTAGGATGGAGTCTGCAGAGACCCAGTACTTC
TRBV7-9	-	-	TRBJ2-1	CASSPLGVYNEQFF	TGTGCCAGCAGCCCACTCGGGGTTTACAATGAGCAGTTCTTC
TRBV11-3	-	-	TRBJ2-5	CASSSGGRKTQYF	TGTGCCAGCAGCAGTGGAGGGCGAAAGACCCAGTACTTC
TRBV5-4	TRBD1	-	TRBJ1-1	CASSPGTGVGTEAFF	TGTGCCAGCAGCCCCGGGACAGGGGTTGGCACTGAAGCTTTCTTT
TRBV5-4	TRBD1	-	TRBJ1-1	CASSLPLGQRNTEAFF	TGTGCCAGCAGCTTGCCCCTGGGACAGAGGAACACTGAAGCTTTCTTT
TRBV9	-	once	TRBJ1-6	CASSVMGGTDSPLHF	TGTGCCAGCAGCGTGATGGGGGGGACGGATTCACCCCTCCACTTT
TRBV6-5	-	-	TRBJ1-3	CASSYKRGSSGNTIYF	TGTGCCAGCAGTTACAAAAGGGGATCCTCTGGAAACACCATATATTTT
TRBV6-5	TRBD1	-	TRBJ1-5	CASSTTGLNQPQHF	TGTGCCAGCAGTACGACAGGGCTCAATCAGCCCCAGCATTTT
TRBV5-1	TRBD1	once	TRBJ1-6	CASSLWQGAGSPLHF	TGCGCCAGCAGCTTGTGGCAGGGGGCGGGATCACCCCTCCACTTT
TRBV5-4	-	-	TRBJ1-2	CASSLASNRANYGYTF	TGTGCCAGCAGCTTGGCCTCGAACAGAGCTAACTATGGCTACACCTTC
TRBV7-6	TRBD2	-	TRBJ2-7	CASSPGLAGDHYEQYF	TGTGCCAGCAGCCCCGGACTAGCGGGAGACCACTACGAGCAGTACTTC
TRBV11-1	TRBD1	once	TRBJ1-1	CASSLEGQANTEAFF	TGTGCCAGCAGCTTGGAGGGACAGGCGAACACTGAAGCTTTCTTT
TRBV27	TRBD1	-	TRBJ1-2	CASKGQGGRDYGYTF	TGTGCCAGCAAGGGGCAGGGGGGCCGGGACTATGGCTACACCTTC
TRBV9	TRBD1	once	TRBJ2-3	CASRGGTGGVSTDTQYF	TGTGCCAGCAGAGGAGGAACAGGGGGAGTTAGCACAGATACGCAGTATTTT
TRBV10-3	TRBD1	-	TRBJ2-3	CAISGGGPTGDTQYF	TGTGCCATCAGTGGAGGGGGCCCCACCGGGGATACGCAGTATTTT
TRBV5-4	TRBD2	-	TRBJ2-3	CASSSGLAGDTQYF	TGTGCCAGCAGCTCCGGACTAGCGGGAGATACGCAGTATTTT
TRBV11-3	TRBD1	-	TRBJ1-6	CASNSDRGHHNSPLHF	TGTGCCAGCAATTCGGACAGGGGACACCATAATTCACCCCTCCACTTT
TRBV7-9	-	once	TRBJ2-2	CASSRGAAGAGELFF	TGTGCCAGCAGCCGGGGGGCAGCAGGGGCCGGGGAGCTGTTTTTT
TRBV5-1	-	-	TRBJ1-2	CASGRDTYYGYTF	TGCGCCAGCGGCCGGGACACTTACTATGGCTACACCTTC
TRBV7-6	TRBD2	-	TRBJ2-7	CASSGGTSGAFF	TGTGCCAGCAGCGGCGGAACTAGCGGGGCTTTCTTC
TRBV7-8	-	-	TRBJ2-7	CASSSVQGHISYEQYF	TGTGCCAGCAGCTCGGTGCAGGGACACATTTCCTACGAGCAGTACTTC
TRBV30	-	-	TRBJ2-7	CAWSVAGSGTYEQYF	TGTGCCTGGAGTGTGGCAGGGTCAGGTACATACGAGCAGTACTTC
TRBV5-1	-	-	TRBJ1-2	CASSLTTGTTYGYTF	TGCGCCAGCAGCTTAACAACCGGGACAACCTATGGCTACACCTTC
TRBV5-4	-	-	TRBJ1-2	CASSLSGTNYGYTF	TGTGCCAGCAGCTTGTCCGGTACTAACTATGGCTACACCTTC
TRBV30	TRBD2	-	TRBJ2-5	CAWSVAASGGIWTQYF	TGTGCCTGGAGTGTAGCGGCTAGCGGGGGGATCTGGACCCAGTACTTC